The next 5 T cell receptor beta chains were all read from a single sample in a study of beta chain features in type 1 diabetes. Sequenced material consisted of expressed TCRB transcripts (all of the isolated RNA was reverse transcribed). Assay: immunoSEQ multiplex PCR; the TCRdb copy retains only in-frame clones and omits some. The sample records roughly 300,000 clones, roughly 8% being singletons. Input material: central memory CD4+ T cells from blood. These receptors were collected from a woman aged 18-30 years in good health.

The table lists this clone with a few counts. The chain combines TRBV10-3 with TRBJ1-2, with a tentative D call TRBD1 (6 bases). Germline V CDR1 and CDR2: ENHRY, SYGVKD. Trimming cost V 2 bases and J 5 bases, with 15 bases left between them. The CDR3 has 15 amino acids. The CDR3, as DNA: TGTGCCATCAGTGAGGGAGGACAGTCTTGGTATGGCTACACCTTC. Protein product: CAISEGGQSWYGYTF.

This clone has just a few counts. DNA for the CDR3: TGTGCCAGTAACCACGGTAGCTCCTACAATGAGCAGTTCTTC. It translates to CASNHGSSYNEQFF. The J gene is TRBJ2-1, the V gene TRBV19; D unresolved. Germline V CDR1 and CDR2: LNHDA, SQIVND (reference sequence). Trimming cost V 7 bases and J 0 bases, with 10 bases left between them. The CDR3 is 14 amino acids.

Many counts were recorded for this clone. V is TRBV4-2 and J is TRBJ2-2, with TRBD2 as a possible D gene (6 bases). The germline gives CDR1 LGHNA, CDR2 YNFKEQ. The CDR3 runs 15 residues. With 4 bases removed from V and 1 base from J, the gap between germline ends came to 10 bases. The DNA of the CDR3 is TGTGCCAGCAGCCCCCTGGGGGGGAACACCGGGGAGCTGTTTTTT. Its translation: CASSPLGGNTGELFF.

This clone was counted only a few times. V is TRBV2 and J is TRBJ1-4, with TRBD1 matching 9 bases. The V segment lost 6 bases and the J segment 8 bases; nucleotides outside the gene matches: 10. In germline, CDR1 is SNHLY, CDR2 FYNNEI. CDR3 length equals 15 residues. This CDR3 is CASSNNRGRREKLFF. CDR3 DNA sequence: TGTGCCAGCAGCAATAACAGGGGGCGTCGGGAAAAACTGTTTTTT.

This chain joins TRBV2 and TRBJ1-4; possibly TRBD1 for D (5 bases). V lost 1 base and J lost 9, with 12 bases in between. Germline CDR1 is SNHLY and CDR2 is FYNNEI. The CDR3 contains 14 residues. The CDR3 sequence is CASSEELQGQKLFF. The CDR3 bases are TGTGCCAGCAGTGAAGAGCTGCAGGGCCAAAAACTGTTTTTT.